What follows describes a single T cell receptor beta chain. Its recognized antigen is unknown. Base qualities were left out, and no much larger clone turns up one base away. The data originate from a study of blood T cell repertoires in COVID-19 (dated by TCRdb to about 2020). Study-wide context: Samples from collaborators originated in the United States, Italy and Spain and spanned both the acute and convalescent phases of COVID-19. The prospective study material was composed of cDNA or gDNA derived from T cells, B-cell-depleted T cells, or PBMCs. The dataset comprised deeply sampled blood TCRbeta repertoires from subjects exposed to, actively infected with, or recovered from COVID-19. The repertoires were made available in a free public database intended to serve as a resource for research on the immune response to SARS-CoV-2. Samples were obtained from the ongoing ImmuneRACE study (first 160 participants) and from 950 to 1,500 subjects provided by 6 global collaborators. A de-identified subject ID, COVID-19 status, age in years and sex were almost always included in the sample metadata. Where available, HLA class I and class II types were taken from metadata supplied by the sample provider and were not determined by assay-based typing.

General conclusions and limits of the study: How much clinical and demographic metadata was included differed by source and by participant, and the metadata was provided uncurated.

Whole blood was collected in K2EDTA tubes by collaborating institutions according to the institutions' own protocols. For TCRbeta analysis, collaborators shipped samples in one of three forms: frozen whole blood, isolated PBMCs, or DNA extracted from either of those sample types. TCRbeta CDR3 regions were amplified from genomic DNA using the immunoSEQ Assay, a bias-controlled multiplex PCR. Regarding the original processing steps: Nucleated cell counts per sample were estimated from amplification of reference gene primers within the assay. Sequence reads were collapsed and filtered to measure the absolute abundance of every unique TCRbeta CDR3 rearrangement. Productive Simpson clonality was computed per sample as the square root of Simpson's diversity index over productive rearrangements. As stored in TCRdb, this immuneACCESS dataset retains in-frame rearrangements with V and J assigned. A fraction of the clones does not appear; measured against another copy, unresolved V genes explain less than half of the discrepancy, and the remainder lacks a known reason. D and trimming were read from the DNA, whereas the V and J calls and clone size are those reported in that table. This sample holds 200,000 to 250,000 clones; 80% to 90% were observed only once. 9.7% of the sample goes to the ten largest clones.

V was cut back by 4 bases and J by 3 bases, leaving a gap of 2 bases between them. The germline V gene (reference sequence) supplies CDR1 SEHNR and CDR2 FQNEAQ. The CDR3, from cysteine to phenylalanine, totals 11 residues. The retained sequence is limited to the CDR3, 33 bases, with the frame set at the first base. The sequenced sample consisted of peripheral blood. This TCR was recovered from a man between 45 and 60 years old with active or convalescent COVID-19. This chain is built from TRBV7-9 and TRBJ2-3; the D gene assignment is ambiguous. The CDR3 sequence is CASSSTDTQYF. The nucleotides read TGTGCCAGCAGCTCGACAGATACGCAGTATTTT.